These T cell receptor beta chains were read from a single sample in a study of cytomegalovirus exposure and HLA in healthy donors. The assay was immunoSEQ multiplex PCR, and TCRdb's table has in-frame clones only and misses some. The data contain approximately 190,000 clones, 65% to 85% of them singletons. Material for sequencing was PBMCs. Every receptor here comes from a man in his forties in good health and CMV-seropositive. Both conserved end residues are trimmed from each CDR3.

TRBV7-7	TRBJ2-1	ASSSNGGGEQF
TRBV19	TRBJ2-1	ASSMSPGRHNEQF
TRBV2	TRBJ2-3	ASSTGRGTDTQY
TRBV28	TRBJ2-3	ASSLVGGRADTQY
TRBV5-1	TRBJ1-1	ASSLQGGNTEAF
TRBV7-9	TRBJ1-2	ASTYGGNYGYT
TRBV5-4	TRBJ2-2	ASSPRDRNTGELF
TRBV28	TRBJ2-3	ASSLVGEYRASDTQY
TRBV7-2	TRBJ2-7	ASSLQAQGRLREQY
TRBV5-1	TRBJ2-2	ASSRPGGRELF
TRBV30	TRBJ2-3	AWSAFVSYTDTQY
TRBV6-1	TRBJ1-5	ASMSVGGQPQH
TRBV9	TRBJ2-3	ASSVGQASTDTQY
TRBV5-1	TRBJ1-2	ASSLVGTAVGYT
TRBV11-2	TRBJ1-4	ASSPGQGATNEKLF
TRBV10-3	NA	AISKTGRSYEQY
TRBV5-1	TRBJ1-2	ASSLGQGTYGYT
TRBV9	TRBJ2-2	ASSRGRVTGELF
TRBV5-6	TRBJ2-7	ASSLGGSHEQY
TRBV4-2	TRBJ2-7	ASSQDLASGSMYEQY
TRBV18	TRBJ2-4	ASSPNPGQRIAKNIQY
TRBV5-1	TRBJ2-5	ASSLYLH
TRBV5-1	TRBJ2-1	ASSLGTGLAGYNEQF
TRBV7-9	TRBJ1-1	ASSVQADTEAF
TRBV5-4	TRBJ2-5	ASKTGSEETQY
TRBV5-4	TRBJ2-2	ASSPGTSGLRDTGELF
TRBV5-1	TRBJ1-4	ASSTKRRGATNEKLF
TRBV27	TRBJ2-4	ASSLYAGGLAKNIQY